The rows below give T cell receptor beta chains drawn from one sample of a study of blood T cell repertoires in COVID-19. The protocol was immunoSEQ multiplex PCR, while the TCRdb copy is restricted to in-frame clones and leaves out a portion. The table has 250,000 to 300,000 clones, roughly 88% seen once. Source material: peripheral blood. The receptors shown here come from a young woman with active or convalescent COVID-19. CDR3s include the opening cysteine and the closing phenylalanine or tryptophan. Each record gives: CDR3 protein, clone size, D gene, J gene, V gene. A D gene is named only where the DNA matches it firmly. Clone size is not always given. Where it is, it says once, few, many or a class for expanded clones.

CDR3 protein: CATSRVPNSVTNEKLFF
clone size: few
D gene: .
J gene: TRBJ1-4
V gene: TRBV15

CDR3 protein: CASKYRREAYEQYF
clone size: .
D gene: .
J gene: TRBJ2-7
V gene: TRBV7-2

CDR3 protein: CASSQVDRGRQGYTF
clone size: .
D gene: TRBD1
J gene: TRBJ1-2
V gene: TRBV3-1/TRBV3-2

CDR3 protein: CSVVTGADGYTF
clone size: .
D gene: TRBD1
J gene: TRBJ1-2
V gene: TRBV29-1

CDR3 protein: CASSQVGQGSYNEQFF
clone size: .
D gene: .
J gene: TRBJ2-1
V gene: TRBV3-1/TRBV3-2

CDR3 protein: CASSLGRSATEAFF
clone size: .
D gene: .
J gene: TRBJ1-1
V gene: TRBV7-2

CDR3 protein: CASSSRGQGQPQHF
clone size: .
D gene: .
J gene: TRBJ1-5
V gene: TRBV6-5

CDR3 protein: CATRRTGNNYEQYF
clone size: .
D gene: TRBD1
J gene: TRBJ2-7
V gene: TRBV19

CDR3 protein: CATAGVRETQYF
clone size: .
D gene: .
J gene: TRBJ2-5
V gene: TRBV28

CDR3 protein: CASSLAAGLYQETQYF
clone size: .
D gene: .
J gene: TRBJ2-5
V gene: TRBV11-2

CDR3 protein: CASSQDIARGLFF
clone size: .
D gene: TRBD2
J gene: TRBJ2-1
V gene: TRBV3-1/TRBV3-2

CDR3 protein: CASSQRTANYGYTF
clone size: .
D gene: .
J gene: TRBJ1-2
V gene: TRBV4-3

CDR3 protein: CARSLRGAATDTQYF
clone size: .
D gene: .
J gene: TRBJ2-3
V gene: TRBV5-3

CDR3 protein: CASSWRDYTDTQYF
clone size: .
D gene: TRBD2
J gene: TRBJ2-3
V gene: TRBV7-8

CDR3 protein: CAISGTSGVETQYF
clone size: .
D gene: TRBD2
J gene: TRBJ2-5
V gene: TRBV10-3

CDR3 protein: CASSMTSGISDTQYF
clone size: .
D gene: TRBD2
J gene: TRBJ2-3
V gene: TRBV19

CDR3 protein: CASSYGGFSGNTIYF
clone size: .
D gene: .
J gene: TRBJ1-3
V gene: TRBV6-5

CDR3 protein: CATSIRQGNQPQHF
clone size: .
D gene: TRBD1
J gene: TRBJ1-5
V gene: TRBV15

CDR3 protein: CASSSTGGSYEQYF
clone size: .
D gene: TRBD1
J gene: TRBJ2-7
V gene: TRBV5-1

CDR3 protein: CASSQVTAIYNEQFF
clone size: few
D gene: .
J gene: TRBJ2-1
V gene: TRBV14

CDR3 protein: CASSRIMSGEAFF
clone size: .
D gene: .
J gene: TRBJ1-1
V gene: TRBV14

CDR3 protein: CASRRGVSEEQFF
clone size: .
D gene: .
J gene: TRBJ2-1
V gene: TRBV2

CDR3 protein: CAWRRVAYNEQFF
clone size: .
D gene: .
J gene: TRBJ2-1
V gene: TRBV30

CDR3 protein: CASSPLAGEGTQYF
clone size: .
D gene: TRBD2
J gene: TRBJ2-3
V gene: TRBV2

CDR3 protein: CASSLQGARGYGYTF
clone size: few
D gene: TRBD1
J gene: TRBJ1-2
V gene: TRBV19

CDR3 protein: CASSPGGRHTEAFF
clone size: .
D gene: .
J gene: TRBJ1-1
V gene: TRBV6-2/TRBV6-3

CDR3 protein: CASSYSQNRYGYTF
clone size: .
D gene: .
J gene: TRBJ1-2
V gene: TRBV6-5

CDR3 protein: CASSLVGADVETQYF
clone size: .
D gene: .
J gene: TRBJ2-5
V gene: TRBV3-1/TRBV3-2

CDR3 protein: CASSLGATGDQPQHF
clone size: .
D gene: .
J gene: TRBJ1-5
V gene: TRBV27

CDR3 protein: CASSATGTAYEQYF
clone size: .
D gene: TRBD1
J gene: TRBJ2-7
V gene: TRBV9

CDR3 protein: CASSQRVAGTQETQYF
clone size: few
D gene: .
J gene: TRBJ2-5
V gene: TRBV11-1

CDR3 protein: CSVVIFGRDQYEQYF
clone size: .
D gene: .
J gene: TRBJ2-7
V gene: TRBV29-1

CDR3 protein: CASSPSNRGAYEQYF
clone size: once
D gene: .
J gene: TRBJ2-7
V gene: TRBV28

CDR3 protein: CASSFAGQGSRGYTF
clone size: .
D gene: TRBD1
J gene: TRBJ1-2
V gene: TRBV7-2

CDR3 protein: CAWIPGTGGEKLFF
clone size: .
D gene: TRBD1
J gene: TRBJ1-4
V gene: TRBV30

CDR3 protein: CASHRGGDGYTF
clone size: few
D gene: TRBD1
J gene: TRBJ1-2
V gene: TRBV19

CDR3 protein: CASSFGGARSGYTF
clone size: .
D gene: .
J gene: TRBJ1-2
V gene: TRBV7-9

CDR3 protein: CASRDDRVGVEKLFF
clone size: few
D gene: TRBD1
J gene: TRBJ1-4
V gene: TRBV2

CDR3 protein: CAWSVKGQGARNSPLHF
clone size: .
D gene: TRBD1
J gene: TRBJ1-6
V gene: TRBV30

CDR3 protein: CASRRGLREQFF
clone size: .
D gene: .
J gene: TRBJ2-1
V gene: TRBV6-5

CDR3 protein: CASSLLDTVSSYNEQFF
clone size: .
D gene: .
J gene: TRBJ2-1
V gene: TRBV28